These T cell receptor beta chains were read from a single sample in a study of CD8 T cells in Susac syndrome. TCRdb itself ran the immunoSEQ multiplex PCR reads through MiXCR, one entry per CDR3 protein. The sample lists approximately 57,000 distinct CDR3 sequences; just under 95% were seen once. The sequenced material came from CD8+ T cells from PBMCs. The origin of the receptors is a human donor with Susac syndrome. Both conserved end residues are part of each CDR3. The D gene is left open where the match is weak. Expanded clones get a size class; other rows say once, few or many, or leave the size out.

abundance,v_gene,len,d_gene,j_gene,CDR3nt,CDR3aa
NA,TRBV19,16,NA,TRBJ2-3,TGTGCCAGTAGTTGGACAGGCGGGACTAGCACAGATACGCAGTATTTT,CASSWTGGTSTDTQYF
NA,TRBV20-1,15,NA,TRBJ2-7,TGCAGTGCGGCCTACCCCGGTGCGGGTTCCTACGAGCAGTACTTC,CSAAYPGAGSYEQYF
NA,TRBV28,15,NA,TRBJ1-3,TGTGCCAGCAGTTTTTTGAGGGCGGCTGGAAACACCATATATTTT,CASSFLRAAGNTIYF
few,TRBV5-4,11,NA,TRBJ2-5,TGTGCCAGCAGCTTCGGCCAGACCCAGTACTTC,CASSFGQTQYF
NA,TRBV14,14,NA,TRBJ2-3,TGTGCCAGCAGCCAAGGCAGGGTTGCAGATACGCAGTATTTT,CASSQGRVADTQYF
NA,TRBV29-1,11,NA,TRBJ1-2,TGCAGCGTTGAATCCCCGTATGGCTACACCTTC,CSVESPYGYTF
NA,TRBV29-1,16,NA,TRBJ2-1,NA,CSVAAGTTGSYNELFF
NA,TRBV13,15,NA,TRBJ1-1,TGTGCCAGCAGCATACGGACAAACATGAACACTGAAGCTTTCTTT,CASSIRTNMNTEAFF
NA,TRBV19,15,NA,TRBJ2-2,TGTGCCAGTAGTCAGTGGCAGGGGAACACCGGGGAGCTGTTTTTT,CASSQWQGNTGELFF
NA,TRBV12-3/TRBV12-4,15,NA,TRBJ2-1,TGTGCCAGCAGCGGTACAGGGAGATCCTACAATGAGCAGTTCTTC,CASSGTGRSYNEQFF
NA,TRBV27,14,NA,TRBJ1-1,TGTGCCAGCAGACACATCGGGTATAACACTGAAGCTTTCTTT,CASRHIGYNTEAFF
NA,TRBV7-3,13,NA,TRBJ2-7,TGTGCCAGCAGCTTACGGTCAGGCGGCGAGCAGTACTTC,CASSLRSGGEQYF
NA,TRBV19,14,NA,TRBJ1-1,TGTGCCAGTAGTATCAAGGGGCGGAACACTGAAGCTTTCTTT,CASSIKGRNTEAFF
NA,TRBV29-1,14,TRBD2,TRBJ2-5,TGCAGCGTACGCGGGGGGGACTACCAAGAGACCCAGTACTTC,CSVRGGDYQETQYF
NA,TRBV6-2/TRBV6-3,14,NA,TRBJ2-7,TGTGCCAGCAGTTACTCGAGCCCTTCCTACGAGCAGTACTTC,CASSYSSPSYEQYF
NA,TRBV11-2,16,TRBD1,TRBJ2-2,TGTGCCAGCAGCTTATCGACAGGGGGCCTCACCGGGGAGCTGTTTTTT,CASSLSTGGLTGELFF
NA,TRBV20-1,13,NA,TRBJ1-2,TGCAGTGCTAGAGATATAAGCGACTATGGCTACACCTTC,CSARDISDYGYTF
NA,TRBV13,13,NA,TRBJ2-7,TGTGCCAGCAGCTTAGGCCTTCCAGACGAGCAGTACTTC,CASSLGLPDEQYF
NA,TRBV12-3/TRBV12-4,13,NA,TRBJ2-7,TGTGCCAGCAGTTTCGGCAGGGTCAACGAGCAGTACTTC,CASSFGRVNEQYF
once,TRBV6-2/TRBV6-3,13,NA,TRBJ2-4,TGTGCCAGCAGTTCCCCGGACAGAAGCATTCAGTACTTC,CASSSPDRSIQYF
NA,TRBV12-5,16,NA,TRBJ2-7,TGTGCTAGTGGTTTGGTATTGGGGGCTCAGGGCTACGAGCAGTACTTC,CASGLVLGAQGYEQYF
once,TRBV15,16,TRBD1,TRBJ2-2,TGTGCCACCAGCAGAGACCGGGACAGGGGGCCCGGGGAGCTGTTTTTT,CATSRDRDRGPGELFF
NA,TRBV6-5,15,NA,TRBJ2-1,TGTGCCAGCAGTTACCGAGCGGAGGCATACAATGAGCAGTTCTTC,CASSYRAEAYNEQFF
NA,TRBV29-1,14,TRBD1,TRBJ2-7,TGCAGCGTTTGGGACAGGACCTACACCTACGAGCAGTACTTC,CSVWDRTYTYEQYF
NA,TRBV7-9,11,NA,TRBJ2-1,TGTGCCAGCAGCATGGAGAATGAGCAGTTCTTC,CASSMENEQFF
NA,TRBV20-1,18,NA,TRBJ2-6,TGCAGTGCTAGCTTCTGGGACGGGCGGAGCTCTGGGGCCAACGTCCTGACTTTC,CSASFWDGRSSGANVLTF
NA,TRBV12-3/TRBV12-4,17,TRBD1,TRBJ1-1,TGTGCCAGCAGTTCTCTCCGGGACAGAAGGATGAACACTGAAGCTTTCTTT,CASSSLRDRRMNTEAFF
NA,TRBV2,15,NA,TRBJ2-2,TGTGCCAGCAGTGATCCCAGACCTAACACCGGGGAGCTGTTTTTT,CASSDPRPNTGELFF
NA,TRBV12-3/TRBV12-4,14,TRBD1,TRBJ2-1,TGTGCCAGCAGTTTTGACGGGACAGGCAATGAGCAGTTCTTC,CASSFDGTGNEQFF
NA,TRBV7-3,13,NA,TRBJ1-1,TGTGCCAGCAGCTTTGGGGTTCGGACTGAAGCTTTCTTT,CASSFGVRTEAFF
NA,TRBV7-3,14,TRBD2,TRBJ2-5,TGTGCCAGCAGCTCGGGACTAGCGGGCGAGACCCAGTACTTC,CASSSGLAGETQYF
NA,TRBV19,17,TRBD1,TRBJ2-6,TGTGCCAGTAGTATGGGGACAGGTCCCTCTGGGGCCAACGTCCTGACTTTC,CASSMGTGPSGANVLTF
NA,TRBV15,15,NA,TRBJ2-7,TGTGCCACCAGCAGCGGCAGGGGAAATTCCTACGAGCAGTACTTC,CATSSGRGNSYEQYF
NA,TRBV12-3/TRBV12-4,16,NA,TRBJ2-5,TGTGCCAGCAGTTCCGATCCTACAGGGTCTCAAGAGACCCAGTACTTC,CASSSDPTGSQETQYF
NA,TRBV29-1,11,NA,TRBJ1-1,TGCAGCGTTGAAGGGCGGACTGAAGCTTTCTTT,CSVEGRTEAFF
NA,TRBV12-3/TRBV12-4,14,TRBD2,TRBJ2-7,TGTGCCAGCAGTTTGGGGGGGATTTACAATGAGCAGTACTTC,CASSLGGIYNEQYF
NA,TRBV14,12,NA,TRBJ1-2,TGTGCCAGCAGCCGGGGGACAAATGGCTACACCTTC,CASSRGTNGYTF
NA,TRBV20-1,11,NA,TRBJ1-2,TGCAGCCTCTCAAACACCAGGGGCTACACCTTC,CSLSNTRGYTF
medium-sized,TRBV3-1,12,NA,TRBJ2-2,TGTGCCAGCAGCCAGGACGACAGGGAGCTGTTTTTT,CASSQDDRELFF
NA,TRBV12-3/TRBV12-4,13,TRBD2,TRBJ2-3,TGTGCCAGCAGAAGCGGGAACACAGATACGCAGTATTTT,CASRSGNTDTQYF
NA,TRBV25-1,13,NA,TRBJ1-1,TGTGCCAGCCGGACAGCCATGAACACTGAAGCTTTCTTT,CASRTAMNTEAFF
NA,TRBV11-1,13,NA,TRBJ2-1,TGTGCCAGCAGCTTAGCCACCTACAATGAGCAGTTCTTC,CASSLATYNEQFF
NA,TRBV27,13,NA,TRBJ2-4,TGTGCCACCTCACATGGCGGCAAAAACATTCAGTACTTC,CATSHGGKNIQYF
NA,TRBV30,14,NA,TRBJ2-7,TGTGCCTGGAGTGTAGGCACGACCGGCTACGAGCAGTACTTC,CAWSVGTTGYEQYF
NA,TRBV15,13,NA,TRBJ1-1,TGTGCCACCAGCAGAGCGTCGGACACTGAAGCTTTCTTT,CATSRASDTEAFF
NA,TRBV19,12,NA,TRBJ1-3,TGTGCCAGTAGTATAGGAGGCCTTACCATATATTTT,CASSIGGLTIYF
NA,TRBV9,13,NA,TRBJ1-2,TGTGCCAGCAGCGCCGAAGGTGGCTATGGCTACACCTTC,CASSAEGGYGYTF
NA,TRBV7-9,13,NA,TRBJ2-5,TGTGCCAGCAGCTCCCCCCCCGGCGAGACCCAGTACTTC,CASSSPPGETQYF
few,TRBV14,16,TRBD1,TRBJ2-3,TGTGCCAGCAGCCAATATACGGGACAGAACACAGATACGCAGTATTTT,CASSQYTGQNTDTQYF